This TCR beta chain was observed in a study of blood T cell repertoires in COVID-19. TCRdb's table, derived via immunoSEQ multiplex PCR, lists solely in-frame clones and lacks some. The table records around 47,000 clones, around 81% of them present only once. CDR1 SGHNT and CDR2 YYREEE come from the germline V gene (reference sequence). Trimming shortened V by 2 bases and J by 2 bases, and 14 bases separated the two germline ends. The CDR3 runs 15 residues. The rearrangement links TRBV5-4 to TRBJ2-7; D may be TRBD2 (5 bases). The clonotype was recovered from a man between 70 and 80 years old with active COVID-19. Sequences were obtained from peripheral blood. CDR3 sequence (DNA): TGTGCCAGCAGCTTTCGTACCGGGGAAGCCTACGAGCAGTACTTC. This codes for CASSFRTGEAYEQYF.